This entry describes one TCR beta chain. Measured with immunoSEQ multiplex PCR; TCRdb has only the in-frame clones, and not every one. The sample contains 65,000 to 85,000 clones, roughly 98% of which appear only once. This entry belongs to a study of technical replicates of blood from several donors. CDR3 length: 16 amino acids. The receptor was derived from a human donor in good health. Material: T cells isolated from PBMCs. The chain couples TRBV1 to TRBJ1-5; the table's D call of TRBD1 was not tested on the DNA. TRBV1 is recorded as a pseudogene. The CDR3 DNA follows: TGCACCAGCACCCCAGCCCGACCAGGTAGCAATCAGCCCCAGCATTTT. Its translation: CTSTPARPGSNQPQHF.